Listed below are T cell receptor beta chains from one sample, sequenced in a study of identical twins. From the 5' RACE reads, TCRdb called clonotypes with MiXCR, one entry per CDR3 protein. The sample has around 480,000 distinct CDR3 sequences, 14% seen once. The same data also contributed to another study, on yellow fever vaccine responses in identical twins.

Sequenced input: CD4+ T cells sorted from blood. The origin of the receptors is a woman under 30 in good health. Both conserved end residues are trimmed from each CDR3. Fields, in order: J gene, V gene, CDR3 protein.

J gene: TRBJ2-2; V gene: TRBV20-1; CDR3 protein: SARRGTGELF
J gene: TRBJ2-5; V gene: TRBV2; CDR3 protein: ASSPRTGTRETQY
J gene: TRBJ2-1; V gene: TRBV7-9; CDR3 protein: ASSSWTGLNYNEQF
J gene: TRBJ2-7; V gene: TRBV4-1; CDR3 protein: ASSHRGLVGEQY
J gene: TRBJ2-5; V gene: TRBV24-1; CDR3 protein: ATSDPSGGALETQY
J gene: TRBJ2-1; V gene: TRBV6-5; CDR3 protein: ASSYGAADQQF
J gene: TRBJ1-1; V gene: TRBV24-1; CDR3 protein: ATRSQANTEAF
J gene: TRBJ2-7; V gene: TRBV27; CDR3 protein: ASNPNRVAYEQY
J gene: TRBJ2-7; V gene: TRBV6-5; CDR3 protein: ASSYLRGGTGEFEQY
J gene: TRBJ2-1; V gene: TRBV7-2; CDR3 protein: ASSLARSPLSFNEQF
J gene: TRBJ2-1; V gene: TRBV7-9; CDR3 protein: ASSFPHGTNRLNEQF
J gene: TRBJ1-2; V gene: TRBV2; CDR3 protein: ASSHEDYGYT
J gene: TRBJ2-1; V gene: TRBV6-1; CDR3 protein: ASRELRGSSYNEQF
J gene: TRBJ2-3; V gene: TRBV4-2; CDR3 protein: ASSQGNSRSPNTDTQY
J gene: TRBJ2-1; V gene: TRBV12-3/TRBV12-4; CDR3 protein: ASSPRLAGGNEQF
J gene: TRBJ2-4; V gene: TRBV7-3; CDR3 protein: ASSLKPGQGIQY
J gene: TRBJ2-1; V gene: TRBV20-1; CDR3 protein: SARARGSSYNEQF
J gene: TRBJ2-2; V gene: TRBV7-9; CDR3 protein: ASSRPTGAAGELF
J gene: TRBJ2-1; V gene: TRBV28; CDR3 protein: ASSPNDRPSSYNEQF
J gene: TRBJ2-3; V gene: TRBV28; CDR3 protein: ASSSAVTDTQY
J gene: TRBJ2-1; V gene: TRBV6-6; CDR3 protein: AGSYRGQHEQF
J gene: TRBJ2-3; V gene: TRBV7-2; CDR3 protein: ASSPPHYRDTQY
J gene: TRBJ2-3; V gene: TRBV9; CDR3 protein: ASSVNDPDTQY
J gene: TRBJ2-7; V gene: TRBV18; CDR3 protein: ASSRASSYEQY
J gene: TRBJ2-5; V gene: TRBV27; CDR3 protein: ASSFSGGARETQY
J gene: TRBJ2-5; V gene: TRBV12-3/TRBV12-4; CDR3 protein: ASSLPQQETQY
J gene: TRBJ2-1; V gene: TRBV12-3/TRBV12-4; CDR3 protein: ASSFQRERYNEQF
J gene: TRBJ2-1; V gene: TRBV7-8; CDR3 protein: ASSSGGTPVNEQF
J gene: TRBJ2-2; V gene: TRBV6-2/TRBV6-3; CDR3 protein: ASSVDRANTGELF
J gene: TRBJ1-4; V gene: TRBV20-1; CDR3 protein: SAPTTGEKLF
J gene: TRBJ2-5; V gene: TRBV20-1; CDR3 protein: SARATGVRETQY
J gene: TRBJ2-3; V gene: TRBV19; CDR3 protein: ASASGGSTDTQY
J gene: TRBJ2-1; V gene: TRBV7-2; CDR3 protein: ASSLVGSSSYNEQF
J gene: TRBJ1-6; V gene: TRBV7-2; CDR3 protein: ASSFGTANSPLH
J gene: TRBJ2-7; V gene: TRBV7-6; CDR3 protein: ASSLDSGGRYEQY